One TCR beta chain is described in this entry. The antigen is not known. J gave up 6 bases and V 0 bases, and 4 bases lay outside the gene matches. The germline V gene has CDR1 MNHEY and CDR2 SVGAGI. The CDR3 contains 15 residues. The protocol was immunoSEQ multiplex PCR, while the TCRdb copy is restricted to in-frame clones and leaves out a portion. The data hold tens of thousands of clones, with 75% to 85% observed a single time. The data derive from a study of a mutant IDH1 vaccine in newly diagnosed glioma. Whole-study context: Patients received vaccination from 4-6 weeks after radiotherapy alone, or with temozolomide cycles. Most patients had received both radiotherapy and temozolomide, the prior options being radiotherapy, temozolomide, or both.

The time point denotes: week 47, end of study. Mutant IDH1 20-mer peptide, at 300 ug, made up each vaccine dose, with topical imiquimod. This chain links TRBV6-5 with TRBJ1-5, with TRBD1 identical over 8 bases. This specimen was PBMCs, taken from a glioma patient whose treatment included an IDH1 peptide vaccine. The receptor's source is a man aged 40-49 years with glioma. The CDR3 sequence: CASSYSRQGTQPQHF. The CDR3 DNA sequence: TGTGCCAGCAGTTACTCGAGACAGGGGACTCAGCCCCAGCATTTT.